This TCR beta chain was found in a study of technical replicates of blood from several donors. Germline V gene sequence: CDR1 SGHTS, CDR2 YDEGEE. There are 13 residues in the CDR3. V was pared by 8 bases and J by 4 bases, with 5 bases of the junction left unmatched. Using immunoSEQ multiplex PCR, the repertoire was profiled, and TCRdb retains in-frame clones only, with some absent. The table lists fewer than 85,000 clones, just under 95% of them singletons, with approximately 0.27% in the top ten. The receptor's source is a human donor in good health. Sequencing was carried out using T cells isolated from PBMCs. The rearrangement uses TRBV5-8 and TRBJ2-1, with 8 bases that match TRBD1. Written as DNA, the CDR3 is TGTGCCAGTCTCAGGGGGCAATACAATGAGCAGTTCTTC. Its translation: CASLRGQYNEQFF.